Listed below are T cell receptor beta chains from one sample, sequenced in a study of regulatory T cells in long-lasting Graves disease. TCRdb itself ran the multiplex PCR reads through MiXCR, one entry per CDR3 protein. In the table there are over 300,000 distinct CDR3 sequences, roughly 15% of which are singletons. The material was peripheral blood mononuclear cells (PBMCs), obtained at new diagnosis, from a patient treated with antithyroid drugs. These receptors came from a female donor with Graves disease. Each CDR3 is given with its conserved first and last residue. Fields, in order: J gene, D gene, clone size, V gene, CDR3 protein, CDR3 DNA. A D gene is named only where the DNA matches it firmly. A clone size is listed for some rows: how often the clone was seen (once, few, many), or a class if it is expanded.

>TRBJ2-1|TRBD2|NA|TRBV27
CASRPNPMGLVKDEQFF
TGTGCCAGCAGGCCAAACCCCATGGGACTAGTGAAGGATGAGCAGTTCTTC
>TRBJ2-5|NA|many|TRBV6-2/TRBV6-3
CASSYSWGDQETQYF
TGTGCCAGCAGTTACTCGTGGGGAGACCAAGAGACCCAGTACTTC
>TRBJ2-3|NA|NA|TRBV6-2/TRBV6-3
CASSYSSTGSTDTQYF
TGTGCCAGCAGTTACTCGAGTACAGGGAGCACAGATACGCAGTATTTT
>TRBJ1-1|NA|NA|TRBV7-9
CASSPPPTDMNTEAFF
TGTGCCAGCAGCCCACCCCCTACAGACATGAACACTGAAGCTTTCTTT
>TRBJ2-3|TRBD2|many|TRBV20-1
CSARDPGLEADTQYF
TGCAGTGCTAGAGATCCGGGACTAGAGGCAGATACGCAGTATTTT
>TRBJ2-1|NA|few|TRBV6-2/TRBV6-3
CASSYSRKNNEQFF
TGTGCCAGCAGTTACTCGAGAAAGAACAATGAGCAGTTCTTC
>TRBJ2-5|NA|NA|TRBV5-6
CASSFTGIQGGTQYF
TGTGCCAGCAGCTTTACCGGGATCCAGGGGGGGACCCAGTACTTC
>TRBJ1-2|TRBD1|NA|TRBV7-9
CASSFDREGLGGYTF
TGTGCCAGCAGCTTTGACAGGGAGGGGCTAGGTGGCTACACCTTC
>TRBJ2-4|NA|many|TRBV4-3
CASSQERGNIQYF
TGCGCCAGCAGCCAAGAACGTGGGAACATTCAGTACTTC
>TRBJ2-2|NA|NA|TRBV12-3/TRBV12-4
CASSFQQAGNTGELFF
TGTGCCAGCAGCTTTCAGCAAGCGGGGAACACCGGGGAGCTGTTTTTT
>TRBJ2-7|NA|many|TRBV11-2
CASSPNGWVYPNEQYF
TGTGCCAGCAGCCCGAACGGGTGGGTTTACCCTAACGAGCAGTACTTC
>TRBJ2-1|NA|NA|TRBV7-2
CASSLLAHEQFF
TGTGCCAGCAGCTTACTTGCACACGAGCAGTTCTTC
>TRBJ2-7|NA|many|TRBV7-9
CASSLGGGVYEQYF
TGTGCCAGCAGCTTAGGGGGTGGGGTCTACGAGCAGTACTTC
>TRBJ1-1|TRBD1|NA|TRBV5-4
CASRPGTGPRTEAFF
TGTGCCAGCAGACCCGGGACAGGGCCGCGGACTGAAGCTTTCTTT
>TRBJ1-5|TRBD1|NA|TRBV19
CASSMGTGNFQPQHF
TGTGCCAGTAGTATGGGGACAGGGAATTTTCAGCCCCAGCATTTT
>TRBJ1-1|NA|NA|TRBV5-5
CASSLGAAGVWAAEAFF
TGTGCCAGCAGCTTGGGCGCGGCAGGGGTGTGGGCCGCTGAAGCTTTCTTT
>TRBJ2-3|NA|many|TRBV6-5
CASSLPGASRDTQYF
TGTGCCAGCAGTTTACCGGGGGCGAGCCGCGATACGCAGTATTTT
>TRBJ2-1|TRBD2|many|TRBV28
CASSPKGTTSGPYNEQFF
TGTGCCAGCAGCCCTAAGGGTACTACTAGCGGTCCCTACAATGAGCAGTTCTTC
>TRBJ1-4|NA|NA|TRBV6-1
CASSDGPEKLFF
TGTGCCAGCAGTGATGGACCTGAAAAACTGTTTTTT
>TRBJ1-1|TRBD1|NA|TRBV28
CASSSPGQGYTEAFF
TGTGCCAGCAGTTCCCCGGGACAGGGGTACACTGAAGCTTTCTTT
>TRBJ2-7|NA|many|TRBV10-3
CAISPGGAASYEQYF
TGTGCCATCAGCCCTGGTGGAGCCGCCTCCTACGAGCAGTACTTC
>TRBJ2-7|TRBD1|many|TRBV29-1
CSALGAGGSGGYEQYF
TGCAGCGCCCTTGGGGCAGGGGGCTCCGGAGGGTACGAGCAGTACTTC
>TRBJ2-2|TRBD2|few|TRBV5-1
CASRPTTGSGRTGELFF
TGCGCCAGCAGACCCACCACGGGGAGCGGGAGGACCGGGGAGCTGTTTTTT
>TRBJ1-1|NA|many|TRBV10-3
CAISTGGNTEAFF
TGTGCCATCAGTACTGGTGGGAACACTGAAGCTTTCTTT
>TRBJ1-2|NA|NA|TRBV27
CASSLNTGGYGYTF
TGTGCCAGCAGTTTGAACACCGGTGGCTATGGCTACACCTTC
>TRBJ2-1|TRBD1|few|TRBV3-1
CASSLIAAGQGVFEQFF
TGTGCCAGCAGTCTAATAGCAGCGGGACAGGGGGTGTTTGAGCAGTTCTTC
>TRBJ2-7|TRBD2|many|TRBV6-1
CASSPLGGGRNEQYF
TGTGCCAGCAGTCCCTTAGGCGGGGGGCGGAACGAGCAGTACTTC
>TRBJ2-7|NA|few|TRBV5-1
CASSSAGIRIEQYF
TGCGCCAGCAGCTCCGCCGGCATCCGTATCGAGCAGTACTTC
>TRBJ2-1|TRBD2|NA|TRBV9
CASSVGGLAPIEQFF
TGTGCCAGCAGCGTGGGGGGACTAGCCCCAATTGAGCAGTTCTTC
>TRBJ2-7|NA|many|TRBV28
CASSQMAYEQYF
TGTGCCAGCAGTCAAATGGCCTACGAGCAGTACTTC
>TRBJ2-7|TRBD1|many|TRBV20-1
CSARDTGGTYEQYF
TGCAGTGCTAGAGATACAGGGGGCACCTACGAGCAGTACTTC
>TRBJ1-3|NA|NA|TRBV5-6
CASSPDVSGNTIYF
TGTGCCAGCAGCCCAGACGTCTCTGGAAACACCATATATTTT
>TRBJ2-3|NA|NA|TRBV6-2/TRBV6-3
CASSPRWGSGQYF
TGTGCCAGCAGCCCTAGGTGGGGCTCGGGGCAGTATTTT
>TRBJ2-7|NA|NA|TRBV19
CASSIGSAGFSYEQYF
TGTGCCAGTAGTATAGGTTCGGCAGGGTTCTCCTACGAGCAGTACTTC
>TRBJ2-1|TRBD2|few|TRBV19
CASSMQLAGVNEQFF
TGTGCCAGTAGTATGCAACTAGCGGGAGTCAATGAGCAGTTCTTC
>TRBJ2-5|NA|many|TRBV11-2
CAIRRHDRNQETQYF
TGTGCCATCCGTCGCCACGACAGGAACCAAGAGACCCAGTACTTC
>TRBJ1-2|NA|many|TRBV20-1
CSARDLGVGYTF
TGCAGTGCTAGAGATCTAGGGGTAGGCTACACCTTC
>TRBJ1-6|TRBD1|few|TRBV6-5
CASSYSALGGTGDSPLHF
TGTGCCAGCAGTTACTCCGCCCTGGGCGGGACAGGCGATTCACCCCTCCACTTT
>TRBJ2-7|TRBD1|many|TRBV4-2
CASSQEDLPGQGGSEQYF
TGTGCCAGCAGCCAAGAAGACCTACCGGGACAGGGAGGTTCCGAGCAGTACTTC